This entry lists 17 T cell receptor beta chains sequenced from one sample in a study of tissue T cells after allogeneic stem cell transplantation. The protocol was immunoSEQ multiplex PCR, while the TCRdb copy is restricted to in-frame clones and leaves out a portion. Here the sample spans 6,000 to 8,000 clones, 70% being singletons. The sequences come from tissue from the rectum, collected at autopsy. These receptors were taken from a woman aged 18-49 years with breast cancer.

J is TRBJ1-1 and V is TRBV18; D not resolved. Germline-derived CDR1 and CDR2 are KGHSH and LQKENI. V dropped 3 bases and J dropped 8 bases, with 10 bases sitting between them. The CDR3 is 12 amino acids. The CDR3 loop is CASSPAGNEAFF. The CDR3 DNA is TGTGCCAGCTCACCGGCCGGCAACGAAGCTTTCTTT.

The rearrangement joins TRBV27 to TRBJ1-5; 8 bases agree with TRBD1. The CDR3 runs to 18 residues. The germline V gene encodes CDR1 MNHEY and CDR2 SMNVEV (reference sequence). V lost 3 bases and J lost 0; bases outside the gene matches: 10. CDR3 in DNA: TGTGCCAGCAGTTTCAGGCAGGGGGCGGGTTATAGCAATCAGCCCCAGCATTTT. It yields the protein CASSFRQGAGYSNQPQHF.

The chain combines TRBV27 with TRBJ2-5, with D possibly matching TRBD2 (5 bases). The CDR3 totals 15 residues. The germline V gene encodes CDR1 MNHEY and CDR2 SMNVEV (reference sequence). Trimming pared 8 bases from V and 3 bases from J, leaving 19 bases between. CDR3 nucleotides: TGTGCCAGCGCCCACCTAGGGAGTAGTGAAGAGACCCAGTACTTC. This sequence encodes CASAHLGSSEETQYF.

The chain joins TRBV28 to TRBJ2-5, with 7 bases that match TRBD1. From germline, CDR1 is MDHEN and CDR2 SYDVKM. CDR3 length: 13 amino acids. The V and J ends lost 6 bases and 3 bases, in that order; junction bases with no gene match: 4. The CDR3 protein is CASSKDRKETQYF. The CDR3 DNA sequence: TGTGCCAGCAGCAAGGACAGGAAAGAGACCCAGTACTTC. Full variable domain (outside the CDR3, taken from reference TRBV28 and TRBJ2-5): DVKVTQSSRYLVKRTGEKVFLECVQDMDHENMFWYRQDPGLGLRLIYFSYDVKMKEKGDIPEGYSVSREKKERFSLILESASTNQTSMYLCASSKDRKETQYFGPGTRLLVL.

This clone turned up a few times. The V and J genes are TRBV7-2 and TRBJ2-7, with 7 bases lining up with TRBD1. V gave up 3 bases and J gave up 2 bases; unmatched junction bases: 7. CDR1 is SGHTA and CDR2 is FQGNSA in the germline V gene. This CDR3 region has 15 residues. CDR3 loop: CASSLGRTGPYEQYF. CDR3 nucleotides: TGTGCCAGCAGCTTGGGTCGGACAGGTCCCTACGAGCAGTACTTC.

This clone has a single count. The gene calls are TRBV11-2 and TRBJ2-2; no firm D call. From germline, CDR1 is SGHAT and CDR2 FQNNGV. This CDR3 contains 13 residues. Trimming pared 1 base from V and 6 bases from J, leaving 6 bases between. The CDR3 DNA follows: TGTGCCAGCAGCTTAGTGAGGTCCGGGGAGCTGTTTTTT. Protein sequence: CASSLVRSGELFF.

This chain connects TRBV28 to TRBJ1-6; TRBD1 might be the D (6 bases). The V gene lost 6 bases and the J gene lost 9 bases, with 12 bases spanning the gap. Germline values: CDR1 MDHEN, CDR2 SYDVKM. The CDR3 covers 13 residues. The CDR3 region has the DNA TGTGCCAGCAGAACACAGGGCGGTTCACCCCTCCACTTT. As protein: CASRTQGGSPLHF.

J is TRBJ2-3 and V is TRBV7-8; D is perhaps TRBD1 (5 bases). V was cut by 4 bases and J by 1 base, with 9 bases left in between. The CDR3 totals 14 residues. Germline assignment: CDR1 SGHVS and CDR2 FQNEAQ. CDR3: CASSSTTGTDTQYF. The CDR3 DNA follows: TGTGCCAGCAGCTCTACGACAGGCACAGATACGCAGTATTTT.

The chain is built from TRBV5-1 and TRBJ2-3; 10 bases agree with TRBD2. V trimming: 0 bases; J trimming: 5 bases; junction bases outside the gene matches: 3. The germline V gene has CDR1 SGHRS and CDR2 YFSETQ. This CDR3 spans 15 amino acids. This CDR3 is CASSLEASGGDTQYF. The DNA of the CDR3 is TGCGCCAGCAGCTTGGAAGCTAGCGGGGGAGATACGCAGTATTTT.

In its sample, this clone was seen a few times. The V call is TRBV30, the J call TRBJ1-2; D may be TRBD1 (6 bases). CDR3 length equals 13 residues. Germline V lookup: CDR1 GTSNPN, CDR2 SVGIG (reference sequence). V was clipped by 3 bases and J by 7 bases, with 15 bases between them. For the CDR3, the DNA is TGTGCCTGGAGGCCAGGGGCGGTAGGTGGCTACACCTTC. As protein: CAWRPGAVGGYTF.

CDR3 DNA sequence: TGTGCCAGCAGCGTAGCTTGGGATGACTATGGCTACACCTTC. This codes for CASSVAWDDYGYTF. V usage is TRBV9 and J usage is TRBJ1-2; D is unclear. The V gene lost 0 bases and the J gene lost 3 bases, with 9 bases spanning the gap. Germline CDR1 SGDLS, CDR2 YYNGEE. CDR3 length: 14 residues.

Worth noting for this clone: This sample also contains other DNA sequences that code for the same CDR3. The V call is TRBV28, the J call TRBJ2-1; tentatively, D is TRBD1 or TRBD2 (6 bases each). Trimming stripped 8 bases from V and 2 bases from J, with 25 bases between. This CDR3 region has 18 residues. CDR1 and CDR2 from the germline V gene are MDHEN and SYDVKM. CDR3 sequence: CASRGGGSGVFAYNEQFF. The CDR3 coding sequence is TGTGCCAGCCGAGGAGGGGGTTCGGGGGTCTTCGCCTACAATGAGCAGTTCTTC.

The chain recombines TRBV5-4 with TRBJ2-5; 12 bases are shared with TRBD1. This CDR3 spans 15 amino acids. Germline values: CDR1 SGHNT, CDR2 YYREEE (reference sequence). The V and J ends lost 4 bases and 4 bases, in that order; junction bases with no gene match: 5. The CDR3 is CASSTGQGAGETQYF. In DNA, the CDR3 is TGTGCCAGCAGCACGGGACAGGGGGCGGGAGAGACCCAGTACTTC.

The genes are TRBV18 and TRBJ2-3; D gene ambiguous. The CDR3 contains 14 residues. Germline V CDR1 and CDR2: KGHSH, LQKENI. V lost 5 bases to trimming and J lost 3 bases, with 12 bases between them. Here the CDR3 reads CASSSSGETDTQYF. DNA of the CDR3: TGTGCCAGCTCATCTTCTGGCGAAACAGATACGCAGTATTTT. Complete variable domain (other parts from reference TRBV18 and TRBJ2-3): NAGVMQNPRHLVRRRGQEARLRCSPMKGHSHVYWYRQLPEEGLKFMVYLQKENIIDESGMPKERFSAEFPKEGPSILRIQQVVRGDSAAYFCASSSSGETDTQYFGPGTRLTVL.

The chain has TRBV29-1 and TRBJ1-1; maybe TRBD1 (5 bases). Germline CDR1 SQVTM, CDR2 ANQGSEA. This CDR3 is built from 13 residues. The CDR3 nucleotides read TGCACCGCATCGGCAGGGCCGGAGACTGAAGCTTTCTTT. Translating it yields CTASAGPETEAFF.

The CDR3 DNA sequence: TGTGCCAGTAGTATGCACCGGTCGGGGGGAAGGCTTCGTGGCTACACCTTC. Its translation: CASSMHRSGGRLRGYTF. This rearrangement joins TRBV19 to TRBJ1-2; TRBD1 is a possible D gene (5 bases). V was pared by 3 bases and J by 7 bases, with 24 bases between. The CDR3 has 17 amino acids. Germline assignment: CDR1 LNHDA and CDR2 SQIVND (reference sequence). Looking up the rest from reference TRBV19 and TRBJ1-2 gives the full variable domain: DGGITQSPKYLFRKEGQNVTLSCEQNLNHDAMYWYRQDPGQGLRLIYYSQIVNDFQKGDIAEGYSVSREKKESFPLTVTSAQKNPTAFYLCASSMHRSGGRLRGYTFGSGTRLTVV.

This clone was counted between two and nine times. The J gene is TRBJ2-7, the V gene TRBV9; a weak D match, TRBD1 (5 bases). V was pared by 4 bases and J by 9 bases, with 23 bases between. The CDR3 runs 15 residues. Germline V gives CDR1 SGDLS, CDR2 YYNGEE. CDR3 protein: CASSPQPDRSVRQYF. CDR3 nucleotide sequence: TGTGCCAGCAGCCCCCAGCCCGACAGATCGGTGAGGCAGTACTTC.